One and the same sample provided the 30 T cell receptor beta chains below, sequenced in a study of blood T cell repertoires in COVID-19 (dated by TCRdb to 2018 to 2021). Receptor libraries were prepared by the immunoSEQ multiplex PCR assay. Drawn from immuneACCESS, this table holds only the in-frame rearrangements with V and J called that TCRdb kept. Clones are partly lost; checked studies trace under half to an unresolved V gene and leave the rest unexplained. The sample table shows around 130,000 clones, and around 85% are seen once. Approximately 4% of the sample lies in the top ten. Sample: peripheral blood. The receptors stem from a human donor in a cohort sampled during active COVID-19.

CDR3 coding DNA: TGCGCCAGCAGCCCCCTAAGGTCCAGCGGGGGGGGGAATACGCAGTATTTT. It encodes CASSPLRSSGGGNTQYF. The rearrangement joins TRBV4-1 to TRBJ2-3; 10 bases map to TRBD2. CDR1 MGHRA and CDR2 YSYEKL come from the germline V gene. The CDR3 runs to 17 residues. Trimming at V came to 4 bases and at J to 7 bases, leaving 14 bases not matched to a gene.

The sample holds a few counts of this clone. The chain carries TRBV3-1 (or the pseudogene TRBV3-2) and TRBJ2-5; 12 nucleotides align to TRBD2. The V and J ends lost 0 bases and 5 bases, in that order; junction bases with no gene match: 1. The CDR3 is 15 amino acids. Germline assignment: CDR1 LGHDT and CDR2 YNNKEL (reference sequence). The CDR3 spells CASSQDGLAGETQYF. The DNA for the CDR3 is TGTGCCAGCAGCCAAGATGGACTAGCGGGGGAGACCCAGTACTTC.

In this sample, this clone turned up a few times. In DNA form, the CDR3 reads TGTGCCAGCACCGGACTGTCGGCTAATGAAAAACTGTTTTTT. This encodes CASTGLSANEKLFF. This chain joins TRBV6-6 and TRBJ1-4; no firm D call. Germline V lookup: CDR1 MNHNY, CDR2 SVGAGI (reference sequence). This CDR3 is built from 14 residues. V was shortened by 7 bases and J by 3 bases, with 12 bases between the two germline ends.

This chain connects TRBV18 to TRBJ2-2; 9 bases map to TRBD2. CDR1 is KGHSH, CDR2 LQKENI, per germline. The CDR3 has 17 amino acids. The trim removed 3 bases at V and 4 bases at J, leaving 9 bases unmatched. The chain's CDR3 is CASSPVGAGGITGELFF. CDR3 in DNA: TGTGCCAGCTCACCTGTTGGCGCGGGAGGGATCACCGGGGAGCTGTTTTTT.

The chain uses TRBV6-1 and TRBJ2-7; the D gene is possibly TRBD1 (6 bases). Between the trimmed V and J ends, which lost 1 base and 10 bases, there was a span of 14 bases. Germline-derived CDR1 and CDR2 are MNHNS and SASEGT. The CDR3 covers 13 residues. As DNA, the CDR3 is TGTGCCAGCAGTGAAGTAAGGGGGATAAATCAGTACGTC. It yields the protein CASSEVRGINQYV.

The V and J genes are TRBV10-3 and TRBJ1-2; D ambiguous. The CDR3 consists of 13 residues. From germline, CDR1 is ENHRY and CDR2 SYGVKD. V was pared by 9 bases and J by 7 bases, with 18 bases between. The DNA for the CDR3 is TGTGCCATAACTGGTGGACGGGAGGGTGGCTACACCTTC. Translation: CAITGGREGGYTF.

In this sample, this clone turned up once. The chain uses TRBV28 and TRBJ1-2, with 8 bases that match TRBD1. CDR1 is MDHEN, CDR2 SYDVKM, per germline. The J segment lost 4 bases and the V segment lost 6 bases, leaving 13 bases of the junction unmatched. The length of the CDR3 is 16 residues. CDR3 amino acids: CASSSEDRVKSYGYTF. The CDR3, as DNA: TGTGCCAGCAGCTCCGAGGACAGGGTTAAATCCTATGGCTACACCTTC.

The CDR3 sequence: CASSVAEGGFYEQYF. The CDR3 DNA reads TGTGCCAGCAGCGTAGCGGAGGGAGGGTTCTACGAGCAGTACTTC. The chain combines TRBV9 with TRBJ2-7, with 7 positions matching TRBD2. CDR3 length: 15 amino acids. CDR1 and CDR2 from the germline V gene are SGDLS and YYNGEE. Trimming at V came to 0 bases and at J to 3 bases, leaving 6 bases not matched to a gene. Full variable domain (missing parts from reference TRBV9 and TRBJ2-7): DSGVTQTPKHLITATGQRVTLRCSPRSGDLSVYWYQQSLDQGLQFLIQYYNGEERAKGNILERFSAQQFPDLHSELNLSSLELGDSALYFCASSVAEGGFYEQYFGPGTRLTVT.

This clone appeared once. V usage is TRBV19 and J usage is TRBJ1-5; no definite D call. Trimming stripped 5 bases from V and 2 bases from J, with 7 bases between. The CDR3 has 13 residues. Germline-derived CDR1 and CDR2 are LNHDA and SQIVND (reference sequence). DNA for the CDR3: TGTGCCAGTAGTGGCTCCGGCAATCAGCCCCAGCATTTT. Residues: CASSGSGNQPQHF.

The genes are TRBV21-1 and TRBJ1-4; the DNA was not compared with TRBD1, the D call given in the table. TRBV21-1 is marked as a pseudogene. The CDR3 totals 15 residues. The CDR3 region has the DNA TGTGCCAGCAGCAAAGTTCAGGGGGTGGGTGAAAAACTGTTTTTT. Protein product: CASSKVQGVGEKLFF.

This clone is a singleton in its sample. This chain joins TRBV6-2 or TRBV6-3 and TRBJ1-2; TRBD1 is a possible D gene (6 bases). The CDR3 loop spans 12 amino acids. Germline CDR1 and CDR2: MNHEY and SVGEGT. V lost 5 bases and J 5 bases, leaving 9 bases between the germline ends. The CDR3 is CASSQGMYGYTF. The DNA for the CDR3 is TGTGCCAGCAGTCAGGGGATGTATGGCTACACCTTC.

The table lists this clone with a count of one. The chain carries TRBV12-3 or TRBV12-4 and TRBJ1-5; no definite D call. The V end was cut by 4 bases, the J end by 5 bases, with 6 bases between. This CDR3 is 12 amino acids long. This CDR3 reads CASSSRDQPQHF. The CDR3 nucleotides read TGTGCCAGCAGTTCCCGAGATCAGCCCCAGCATTTT.

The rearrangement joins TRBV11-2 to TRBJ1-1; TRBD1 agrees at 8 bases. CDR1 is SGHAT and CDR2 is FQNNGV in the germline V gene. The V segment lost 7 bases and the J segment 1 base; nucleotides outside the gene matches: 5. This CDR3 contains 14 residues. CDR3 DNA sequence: TGTGCCAGCACAAGGACAGGGTGGAACACTGAAGCTTTCTTT. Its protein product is CASTRTGWNTEAFF.

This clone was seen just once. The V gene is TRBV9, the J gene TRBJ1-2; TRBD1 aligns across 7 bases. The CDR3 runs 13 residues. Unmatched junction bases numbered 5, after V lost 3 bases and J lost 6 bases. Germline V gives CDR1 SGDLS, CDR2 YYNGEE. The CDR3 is CASSERDRDGYTF. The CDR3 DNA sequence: TGTGCCAGCAGCGAGAGGGACAGAGATGGCTACACCTTC.

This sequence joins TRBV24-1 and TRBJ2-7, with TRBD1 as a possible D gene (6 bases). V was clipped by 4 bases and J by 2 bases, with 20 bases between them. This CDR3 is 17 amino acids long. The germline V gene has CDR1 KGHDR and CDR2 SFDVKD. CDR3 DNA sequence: TGTGCCACCAGTGACCACCAGACAGGAATGATACCCTACGAGCAGTACGTC. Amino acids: CATSDHQTGMIPYEQYV.

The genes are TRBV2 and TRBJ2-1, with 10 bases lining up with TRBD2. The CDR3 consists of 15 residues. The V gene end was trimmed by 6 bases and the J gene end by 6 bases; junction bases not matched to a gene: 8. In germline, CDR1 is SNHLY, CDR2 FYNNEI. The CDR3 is CASSARSGGVNEQFF. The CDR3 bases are TGTGCCAGCAGCGCCCGGAGCGGGGGGGTCAATGAGCAGTTCTTC. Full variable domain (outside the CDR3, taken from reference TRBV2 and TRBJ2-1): EPEVTQTPSHQVTQMGQEVILRCVPISNHLYFYWYRQILGQKVEFLVSFYNNEISEKSEIFDDQFSVERPDGSNFTLKIRSTKLEDSAMYFCASSARSGGVNEQFFGPGTRLTVL.

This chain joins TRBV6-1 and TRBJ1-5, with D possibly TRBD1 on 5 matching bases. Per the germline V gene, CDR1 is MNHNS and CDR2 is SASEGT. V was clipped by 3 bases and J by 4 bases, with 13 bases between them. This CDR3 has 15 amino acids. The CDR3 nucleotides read TGTGCCAGCAGTGAGAGAGGCAGGGTTAATCAGCCCCAGCATTTT. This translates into CASSERGRVNQPQHF.

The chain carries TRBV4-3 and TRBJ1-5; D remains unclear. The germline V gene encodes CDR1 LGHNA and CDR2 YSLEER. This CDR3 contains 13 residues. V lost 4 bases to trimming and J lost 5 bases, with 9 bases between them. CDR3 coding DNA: TGCGCCAGCAGCCCTCAAGCGTATCAGCCCCAGCATTTT. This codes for CASSPQAYQPQHF.

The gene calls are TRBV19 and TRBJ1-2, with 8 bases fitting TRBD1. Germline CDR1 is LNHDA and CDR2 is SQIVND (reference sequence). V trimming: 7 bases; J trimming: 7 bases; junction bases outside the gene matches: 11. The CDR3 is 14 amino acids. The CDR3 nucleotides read TGTGCCAGTACCCCCGCTGGGGGGACAGGTGGCTACACCTTC. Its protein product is CASTPAGGTGGYTF.

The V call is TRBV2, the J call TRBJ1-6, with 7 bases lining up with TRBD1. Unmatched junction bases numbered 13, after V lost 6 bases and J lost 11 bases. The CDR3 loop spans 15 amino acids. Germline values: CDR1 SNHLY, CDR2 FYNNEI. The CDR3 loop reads CASRKGTANYAPLHF. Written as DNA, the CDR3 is TGTGCCAGCAGGAAAGGGACAGCTAATTATGCACCCCTCCACTTT.

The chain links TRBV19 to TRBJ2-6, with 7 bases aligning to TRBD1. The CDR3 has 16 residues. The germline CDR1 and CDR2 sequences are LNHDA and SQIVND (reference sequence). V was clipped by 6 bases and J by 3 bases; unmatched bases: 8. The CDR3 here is CASSRQGSGGANVLTF. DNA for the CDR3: TGTGCCAGTAGCAGACAGGGAAGCGGTGGGGCCAACGTCCTGACTTTC.

The CDR3 here is CASSLQGAGELFF. As DNA, the CDR3 is TGTGCCAGCAGTTTACAAGGGGCCGGGGAGCTGTTTTTT. The gene calls are TRBV12-3 or TRBV12-4 and TRBJ2-2; possibly TRBD1 for D (5 bases). The V end lost 2 bases, the J end lost 6 bases, and 7 bases lay between the germline ends. The CDR3 is 13 amino acids.

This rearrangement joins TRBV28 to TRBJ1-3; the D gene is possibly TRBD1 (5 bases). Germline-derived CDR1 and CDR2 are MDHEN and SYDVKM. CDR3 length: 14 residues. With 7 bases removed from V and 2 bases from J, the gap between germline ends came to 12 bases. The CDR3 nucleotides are TGTGCCAGCAAATTATCAGGGACTGGAAACACCATATATTTT. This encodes CASKLSGTGNTIYF.

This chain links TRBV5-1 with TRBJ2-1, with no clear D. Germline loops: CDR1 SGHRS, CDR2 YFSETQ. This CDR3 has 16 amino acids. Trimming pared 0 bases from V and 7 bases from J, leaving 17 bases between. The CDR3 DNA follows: TGCGCCAGCAGCTTGGGCCGGGTCGGTACTAAGAATGAGCAGTTCTTC. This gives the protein CASSLGRVGTKNEQFF.

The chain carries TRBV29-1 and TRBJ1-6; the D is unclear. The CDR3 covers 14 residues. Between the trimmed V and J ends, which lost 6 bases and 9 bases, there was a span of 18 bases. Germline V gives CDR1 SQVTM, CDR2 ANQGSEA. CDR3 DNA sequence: TGCAGCGTAGCAAGTTCAAACGAGGGTTCACCCCTCCACTTT. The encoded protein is CSVASSNEGSPLHF.

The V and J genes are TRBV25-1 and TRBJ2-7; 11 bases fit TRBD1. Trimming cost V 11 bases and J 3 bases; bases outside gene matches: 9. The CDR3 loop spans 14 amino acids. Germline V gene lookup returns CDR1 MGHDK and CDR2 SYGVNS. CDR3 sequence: CAASAGQGVYEQYF. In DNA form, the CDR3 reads TGTGCCGCCTCAGCGGGACAGGGGGTCTACGAGCAGTACTTC.

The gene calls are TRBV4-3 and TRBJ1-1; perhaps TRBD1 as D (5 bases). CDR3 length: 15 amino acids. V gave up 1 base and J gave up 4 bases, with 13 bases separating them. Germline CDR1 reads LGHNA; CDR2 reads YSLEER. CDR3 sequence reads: CASSQGAGRGTEAFF. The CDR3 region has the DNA TGCGCCAGCAGCCAAGGGGCAGGGCGGGGCACTGAAGCTTTCTTT.

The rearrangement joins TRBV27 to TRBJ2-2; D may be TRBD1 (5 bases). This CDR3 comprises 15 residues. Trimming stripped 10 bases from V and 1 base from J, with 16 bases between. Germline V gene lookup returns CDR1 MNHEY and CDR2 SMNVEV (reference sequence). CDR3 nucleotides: TGTGCCACCCAAACCACAGGACAGAACACCGGGGAGCTGTTTTTT. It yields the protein CATQTTGQNTGELFF.

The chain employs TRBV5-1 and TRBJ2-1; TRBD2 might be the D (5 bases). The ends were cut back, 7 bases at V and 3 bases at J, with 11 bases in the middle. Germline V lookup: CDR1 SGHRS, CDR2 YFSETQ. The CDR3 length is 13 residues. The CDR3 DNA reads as TGCGCCAGCCGGGCGGGTGTCTACAATGAGCAGTTCTTC. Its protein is CASRAGVYNEQFF.

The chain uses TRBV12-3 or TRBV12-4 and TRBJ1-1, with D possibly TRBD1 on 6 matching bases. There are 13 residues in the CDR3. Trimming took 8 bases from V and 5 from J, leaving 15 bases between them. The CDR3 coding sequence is TGTGCCAGCGGGGGGGCTTGGGGTACTGAAGCTTTCTTT. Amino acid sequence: CASGGAWGTEAFF.